This note documents a single T cell receptor beta chain sequence. The ends were cut back, 9 bases at V and 2 bases at J, with 11 bases in the middle. The CDR3 runs 13 residues. The data were taken from a study of blood T cell repertoires in COVID-19. Study summary: Acute and convalescent COVID-19 samples came from the United States, Italy and Spain. PBMCs, B-cell-depleted T cells, or T cells provided the cDNA or gDNA that made up the material.

Original processing notes: Estimation of nucleated cell counts was performed using reference gene primer amplification. Method: immunoSEQ multiplex PCR; TCRdb's copy keeps in-frame clones and lacks some. The DNA gave D and trimming, while V, J and clone size come from that table. The sample lists under 250,000 clones, 70% to 85% occurring once. The source material was peripheral blood. The rearrangement uses TRBV12-3 or TRBV12-4 and TRBJ2-1; no clear D. This TCR was sampled from a man aged 50 to 60 with active or convalescent COVID-19. The DNA of the CDR3 is TGTGCCAGTAGGCCGACAACCTACAATGAGCAGTTCTTC. This translates into CASRPTTYNEQFF.